The rows below give T cell receptor beta chains drawn from one sample of a study of blood T cell repertoires in COVID-19. Sequencing was performed with immunoSEQ multiplex PCR; in TCRdb, only in-frame clones are kept and a portion is missing. Of over 200,000 clones in the sample, roughly nine tenths are singletons; the top ten hold roughly 2%. Sequencing input: peripheral blood. These TCRs come from a man aged 35-49 years with active or convalescent COVID-19. CDR3s include the opening cysteine and the closing phenylalanine or tryptophan. Fields, in order: clone size, J gene, D gene, V gene, CDR3 protein, CDR3 DNA. A D gene is named only where the DNA matches it firmly. For some rows the clone size is stated as once, few or many, or as a class when expanded; others skip it.

>NA|TRBJ1-4|TRBD1|TRBV3-1/TRBV3-2
CASSLQGDNEKLFF
TGTGCCAGCAGCCTTCAGGGGGATAATGAAAAACTGTTTTTT
>NA|TRBJ2-7|TRBD1|TRBV5-1
CASRFYPGTGGHEQYF
TGCGCCAGCAGGTTCTATCCCGGGACAGGGGGCCACGAGCAGTACTTC
>NA|TRBJ2-1|TRBD1|TRBV27
CASSRLGGDYNEQFF
TGTGCCAGCAGCCGCTTAGGGGGCGACTACAATGAGCAGTTCTTC
>NA|TRBJ2-1|TRBD2|TRBV15
CATSSPRTSGRESSYNEQFF
TGTGCCACCAGCAGCCCACGGACTAGCGGGAGGGAGAGCTCCTACAATGAGCAGTTCTTC
>NA|TRBJ1-1|NA|TRBV12-3/TRBV12-4
CASNHYQNTEAFF
TGTGCCAGCAACCACTACCAGAACACTGAAGCTTTCTTT
>NA|TRBJ2-7|TRBD2|TRBV6-5
CASSWGLAGANEQYF
TGTGCCAGCAGTTGGGGACTAGCGGGAGCCAACGAGCAGTACTTC
>NA|TRBJ2-7|TRBD1|TRBV28
CASSFRRDRDNEQYF
TGTGCCAGCAGTTTTCGCCGGGACAGGGACAACGAGCAGTACTTC
>NA|TRBJ2-2|NA|TRBV2
CASSESGDTGELFF
TGTGCCAGCAGTGAATCAGGGGACACCGGGGAGCTGTTTTTT
>NA|TRBJ1-5|NA|TRBV27
CASKRSGRVNQPQHF
TGTGCCAGCAAGCGATCGGGCAGGGTGAATCAGCCCCAGCATTTT
>NA|TRBJ2-1|NA|TRBV9
CASSVAGANEQFF
TGTGCCAGCAGCGTAGCGGGAGCCAATGAGCAGTTCTTC
>once|TRBJ1-4|NA|TRBV5-4
CASSLGGANEKLFF
TGTGCCAGCAGCTTGGGGGGGGCTAATGAAAAACTGTTTTTT
>NA|TRBJ1-6|NA|TRBV15
CATRASGDYSYNSPLHF
TGTGCCACCAGGGCCTCGGGGGATTACTCCTATAATTCACCCCTCCACTTT
>NA|TRBJ1-1|TRBD1|TRBV11-2
CASSLRGGRMRNTEAFF
TGTGCCAGCAGCCTCAGAGGGGGCAGGATGAGGAACACTGAAGCTTTCTTT
>NA|TRBJ2-1|TRBD2|TRBV7-9
CASPSSGTSGGEQFF
TGTGCCAGTCCATCTTCCGGGACTAGCGGAGGAGAGCAGTTCTTC
>NA|TRBJ2-2|TRBD1|TRBV5-1
CASSLRGQGNTGELFF
TGCGCCAGCAGCTTGAGGGGGCAGGGAAATACCGGGGAGCTGTTTTTT
>NA|TRBJ1-5|TRBD1|TRBV28
CASSGDRGRFQPQHF
TGTGCCAGCAGTGGGGACAGGGGGAGATTCCAGCCCCAGCATTTT
>NA|TRBJ2-7|NA|TRBV27
CASSFGRVHEQYF
TGTGCCAGCAGTTTCGGCAGGGTTCACGAGCAGTACTTC
>once|TRBJ2-7|NA|TRBV28
CASSFAALAHEQYF
TGTGCCAGCAGTTTCGCGGCCCTAGCCCACGAGCAGTACTTC
>once|TRBJ1-2|TRBD1|TRBV11-2
CASSLLGQGYGYTF
TGTGCCAGCAGCTTATTGGGACAGGGTTATGGCTACACCTTC
>NA|TRBJ2-1|NA|TRBV25-1
CASSFSGSYNEQFF
TGTGCCAGCAGCTTTAGCGGCTCCTACAATGAGCAGTTCTTC
>NA|TRBJ2-3|NA|TRBV19
CASSRDGRHTQYF
TGTGCCAGTAGTAGGGACGGGAGACATACGCAGTATTTT
>NA|TRBJ2-7|NA|TRBV11-2
CASSLETGSPYEQYF
TGTGCCAGCAGCTTAGAAACAGGGAGTCCCTACGAGCAGTACTTC
>once|TRBJ1-1|TRBD1|TRBV2
CASSQGVNTEAFF
TGTGCCAGCTCCCAGGGGGTGAACACTGAAGCTTTCTTT
>NA|TRBJ2-3|TRBD2|TRBV28
CASSLIAGSRDTQYF
TGTGCCAGCAGTCTCATAGCGGGATCTAGAGATACGCAGTATTTT
>NA|TRBJ2-1|NA|TRBV5-1
CASSLELAEPEDEQFF
TGCGCCAGCAGCTTGGAACTAGCCGAACCTGAGGATGAGCAGTTCTTC
>NA|TRBJ2-1|NA|TRBV28
CASSFWEVHNEQFF
TGTGCCAGCAGTTTCTGGGAGGTCCACAATGAGCAGTTCTTC
>NA|TRBJ2-7|TRBD1|TRBV7-9
CASSLLGQGPLYEQYF
TGTGCCAGCAGCTTACTGGGACAGGGACCACTCTACGAGCAGTACTTC
>NA|TRBJ1-1|NA|TRBV4-1
CASSQAPSGHENTEAFF
TGCGCCAGCAGCCAAGCCCCCTCGGGACACGAGAACACTGAAGCTTTCTTT
>NA|TRBJ1-1|TRBD1|TRBV4-2
CASSQDRRTGDHTEAFF
TGTGCCAGCAGCCAAGATCGTCGGACAGGTGACCACACTGAAGCTTTCTTT
>NA|TRBJ2-7|NA|TRBV2
CASSPWTVDLSYEQYF
TGTGCCAGCAGCCCCTGGACAGTGGATCTTTCCTACGAGCAGTACTTC
>NA|TRBJ1-3|NA|TRBV15
CATSRDSVNTIYF
TGTGCCACCAGCAGAGATTCGGTAAACACCATATATTTT
>once|TRBJ1-1|TRBD1|TRBV10-1
CASSGTGVTEAFF
TGCGCCAGCAGCGGGACAGGGGTAACTGAAGCTTTCTTT
>NA|TRBJ1-1|NA|TRBV5-1
CASTWGAGKHTEAFF
TGCGCCAGCACCTGGGGAGCGGGGAAGCACACTGAAGCTTTCTTT
>NA|TRBJ2-1|NA|TRBV9
CASSVTERYNEQFF
TGTGCCAGCAGCGTAACGGAGAGGTACAATGAGCAGTTCTTC
>NA|TRBJ2-1|NA|TRBV2
CASSEPRGGPYNEQFF
TGTGCCAGCAGTGAACCTAGGGGTGGACCCTACAATGAGCAGTTCTTC
>few|TRBJ1-2|NA|TRBV5-1
CASSPADRANYGYTF
TGCGCCAGCAGTCCGGCGGACAGAGCTAACTATGGCTACACCTTC
>NA|TRBJ1-4|TRBD1|TRBV7-9
CASLGTGGGPNEKLFF
TGTGCCAGCCTCGGGACAGGGGGCGGACCAAATGAAAAACTGTTTTTT
>NA|TRBJ2-2|TRBD1|TRBV2
CASQQGADFTGELFF
TGTGCCAGCCAACAGGGGGCGGATTTTACCGGGGAGCTGTTTTTT
>once|TRBJ1-2|NA|TRBV28
CASSLSGAAYGYTF
TGTGCCAGCAGTTTATCGGGAGCTGCCTATGGCTACACCTTC
>NA|TRBJ1-5|NA|TRBV2
CASSADRLNQPQHF
TGTGCCAGCAGTGCGGACAGACTTAATCAGCCCCAGCATTTT
>once|TRBJ2-7|NA|TRBV27
CASSQGLLFYEQYF
TGTGCCAGCTCCCAGGGTCTCCTATTCTACGAGCAGTACTTC
>NA|TRBJ2-7|NA|TRBV18
CASSPPSGVDEQYF
TGTGCCAGCTCACCACCTTCGGGGGTCGACGAGCAGTACTTC
>NA|TRBJ1-5|NA|TRBV5-4
CASSPDQGQGQPQHF
TGTGCCAGCAGCCCAGACCAGGGGCAAGGGCAGCCCCAGCATTTT
>NA|TRBJ1-1|TRBD1|TRBV5-6
CASSGRQGLTEAFF
TGTGCCAGCAGCGGGCGACAGGGGTTAACTGAAGCTTTCTTT
>NA|TRBJ1-1|NA|TRBV9
CASSLQGNTEAFF
TGTGCCAGCAGCCTACAGGGTAACACTGAAGCTTTCTTT